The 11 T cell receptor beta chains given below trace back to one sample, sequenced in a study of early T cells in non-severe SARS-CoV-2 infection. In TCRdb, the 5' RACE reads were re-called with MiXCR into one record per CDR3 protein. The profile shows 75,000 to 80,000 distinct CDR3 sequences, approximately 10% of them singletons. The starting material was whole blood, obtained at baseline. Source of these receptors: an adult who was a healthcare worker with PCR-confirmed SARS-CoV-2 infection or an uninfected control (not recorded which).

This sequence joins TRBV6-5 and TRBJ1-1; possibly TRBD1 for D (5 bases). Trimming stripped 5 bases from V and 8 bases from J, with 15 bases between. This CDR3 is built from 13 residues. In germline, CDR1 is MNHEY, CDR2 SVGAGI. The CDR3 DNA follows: TGTGCCAGCAGTCACACCCCGGGGGACGAAGCTTTCTTT. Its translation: CASSHTPGDEAFF.

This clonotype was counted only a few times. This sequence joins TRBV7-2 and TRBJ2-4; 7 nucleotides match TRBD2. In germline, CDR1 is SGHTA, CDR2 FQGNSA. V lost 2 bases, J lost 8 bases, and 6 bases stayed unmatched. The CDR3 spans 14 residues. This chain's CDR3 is CASSLRTGRDIQYF. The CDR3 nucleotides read TGTGCCAGCAGCTTAAGAACGGGGAGGGACATTCAGTACTTC.

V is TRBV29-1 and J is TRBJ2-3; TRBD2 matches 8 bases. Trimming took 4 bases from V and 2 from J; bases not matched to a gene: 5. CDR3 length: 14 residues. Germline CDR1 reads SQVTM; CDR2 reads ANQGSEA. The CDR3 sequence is CSVAGGGTTDTQYF. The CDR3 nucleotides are TGCAGCGTTGCGGGCGGGGGGACCACAGATACGCAGTATTTT.

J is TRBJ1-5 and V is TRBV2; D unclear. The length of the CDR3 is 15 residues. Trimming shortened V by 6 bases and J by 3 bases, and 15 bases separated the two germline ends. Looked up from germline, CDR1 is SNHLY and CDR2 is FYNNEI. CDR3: CASSNVLLVNQPQHF. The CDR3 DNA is TGTGCCAGCAGCAACGTACTGTTGGTCAATCAGCCCCAGCATTTT.

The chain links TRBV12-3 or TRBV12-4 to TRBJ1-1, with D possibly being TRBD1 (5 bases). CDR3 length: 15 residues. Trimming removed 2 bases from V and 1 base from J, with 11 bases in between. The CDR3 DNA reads TGTGCCAGCAGTTTAATCCAGGGCAGGAACACTGAAGCTTTCTTT. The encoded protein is CASSLIQGRNTEAFF.

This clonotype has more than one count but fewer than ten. CDR3 sequence: CASSPPELPGVDTIYF. CDR3 coding DNA: TGTGCCAGCAGCCCCCCGGAGCTCCCAGGGGTTGACACCATATATTTT. V gene TRBV28 combines with J gene TRBJ1-3, with a weak D call TRBD1 (6 bases). The CDR3 is made up of 16 amino acids. Germline V lookup: CDR1 MDHEN, CDR2 SYDVKM. V was pared by 6 bases and J by 8 bases, with 23 bases between.

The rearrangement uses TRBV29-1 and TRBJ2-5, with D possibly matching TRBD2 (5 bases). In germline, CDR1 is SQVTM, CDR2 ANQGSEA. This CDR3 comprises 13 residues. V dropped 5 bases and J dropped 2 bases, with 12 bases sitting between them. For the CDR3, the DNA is TGCAGCGTTAGAGGTTCGGGGCAAGAGACCCAGTACTTC. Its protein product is CSVRGSGQETQYF. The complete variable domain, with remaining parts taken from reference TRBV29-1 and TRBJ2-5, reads SAVISQKPSRDICQRGTSLTIQCQVDSQVTMMFWYRQQPGQSLTLIATANQGSEATYESGFVIDKFPISRPNLTFSTLTVSNMSPEDSSIYLCSVRGSGQETQYFGPGTRLLVL.

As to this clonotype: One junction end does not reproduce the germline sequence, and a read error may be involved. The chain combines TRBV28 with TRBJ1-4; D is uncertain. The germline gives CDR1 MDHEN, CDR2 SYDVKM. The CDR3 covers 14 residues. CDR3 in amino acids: CVSSVGPTNEKLFF. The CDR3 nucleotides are TGTGTCAGCAGCGTAGGCCCAACTAATGAAAAACTGTTTTTT.

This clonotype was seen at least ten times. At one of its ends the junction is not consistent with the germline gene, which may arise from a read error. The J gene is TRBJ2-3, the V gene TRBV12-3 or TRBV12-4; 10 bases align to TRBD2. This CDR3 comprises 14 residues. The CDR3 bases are TGTGCCAGCAGTCTAGCGGGGGACCCCTATACGCAGTATTTT. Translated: CASSLAGDPYTQYF.

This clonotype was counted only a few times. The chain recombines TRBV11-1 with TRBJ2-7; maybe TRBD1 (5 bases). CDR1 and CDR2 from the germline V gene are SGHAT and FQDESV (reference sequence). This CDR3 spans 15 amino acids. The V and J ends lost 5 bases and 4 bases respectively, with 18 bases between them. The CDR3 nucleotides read TGTGCCAGCAGCCCTAATATTGGGGCGGATTACGAGCAGTACTTC. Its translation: CASSPNIGADYEQYF.

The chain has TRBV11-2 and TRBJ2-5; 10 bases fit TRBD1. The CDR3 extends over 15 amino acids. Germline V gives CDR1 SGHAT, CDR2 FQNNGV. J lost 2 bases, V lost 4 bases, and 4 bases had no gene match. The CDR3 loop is CASSSRTGGQETQYF. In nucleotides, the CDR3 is TGTGCCAGCAGCTCCCGGACAGGGGGACAAGAGACCCAGTACTTC.